The sequence of this T cell receptor beta chain was determined in a study of shared clonotypes between healthy human individuals (dated by TCRdb to the early 2020s). In the study overall: The cohort included a few men and two women between 18 and 49 years of age. For each donor, three plates each were used for CD4 naive and CD4 memory, two plates were used for CD8 naive, and one plate was used for CD8 memory. Blood TCR repertoires of several healthy adults were deeply sequenced to estimate repertoire size and the extent of clonotype sharing between individuals. Different laboratories and diverse techniques were used to prepare libraries and sequence TCR repertoires, to increase sequencing depth and limit assay-specific biases. Each donor's leukapheresis produced roughly between about 0.85 and 10 billion PBMCs.

Using the deep immunoSEQ assay, TCR CDR3 regions were amplified from genomic DNA by multiplex PCR. Genomic DNA extracted from each cell subset was distributed evenly over all wells of several immunoSEQ 96-well plates, and each plate served as one replicate. Each replicate PCR for sorted subsets received about 0.2 ug genomic DNA, equal to roughly 30,000 T cell genomes. Purified libraries were measured with a Qubit 3.0 fluorometer, size-checked on a Bioanalyzer 2100, and measured again with the KAPA Library Quantification kit. Every immunoSEQ 96-well plate was sequenced on a separate single-read 150-cycle Illumina NextSeq 550 flow cell. Per the original workflow: Because the immunoSEQ output included only junctional sequences and no quality scores, the filtering could not be the same as the filtering used for full-length reads. To assign V/J genes and CDR3, sequences were annotated against IMGT germline references using PyIR, a Python wrapper for IgBLAST v1.9. Reads were filtered out if the reads had weak V/J assignments (E-value above 1e-6), no CDR3, stop codons, out-of-frame junctions, or ambiguous translated residues. V3J clonotypes were defined as sequences sharing an identical inferred V gene, J gene, and CDR3 amino acid sequence. Percentage overlap between repertoires was computed as shared unique clonotypes divided by the size of the smaller repertoire. Three approaches were used to assess repertoire richness: RTK rarefaction, the Chao1 estimator, and Recon v2.1 estimates of unobserved clonotypes. Generation probabilities were computed with OLGA for all TCRbeta clonotypes obtained by the gDNA method from a few donors. TCRdb mirrors the immuneACCESS table, restricted to in-frame sequences. Some clones are absent from its copies; in checked studies, under half trace to an unresolved V gene, and the reason for the others is unknown. V, J and clone size are those of that table, while D and trimming were read from the DNA. In all, the sample holds millions of clones, and 85% to 95% of those were seen once. The ten largest make up over 0.12% of the sample.

This clone was seen a single time. Its antigen is still unknown. It has no much larger one-base neighbor in the sample; base qualities were not kept. CDR1 and CDR2 are drawn from the germline V gene: MDHEN, SYDVKM. The CDR3 contains 14 residues, cysteine and phenylalanine counted. The read is trimmed to its CDR3 DNA, 42 bases read in frame from base 1. Between the V and J ends, shortened by 6 bases and 1 base respectively, the junction contains 12 bases. The donors were healthy, HIV-negative adults with no recently reported acute infections or vaccinations. Every donor was a Caucasian adult residing in Nashville, Tennessee, USA. Magnetic negative selection was used to enrich CD4+ T cells, after which naive cells were positively selected on CD45RA and the negative fraction became the memory subset. Blood was obtained by leukapheresis, after which PBMCs were separated by Ficoll-Histopaque density gradient centrifugation and cryopreserved in liquid nitrogen vapor phase. Analytical flow cytometry was used to check the purity and quantity of every magnetically sorted T cell population. Each sorted fraction had its genomic DNA isolated and then quantified by UV absorbance on a Nanodrop 2000c.

On the study overall, not on this receptor specifically: The small number of donors limited the genetic and exposure-history diversity represented. Even with the large sequencing depth, rarefaction of the sorted-subset datasets indicated that sequencing was incomplete. Naive subsets generally had larger estimated clonotype richness than memory subsets did. When a few donors were compared, the shared fraction of clonotypes was about 5.4% for naive CD4, about 4% for naive CD8, about 2.5% for memory CD4, and roughly 0.4% for memory CD8. Compared with non-shared clonotypes, clonotypes shared by all four sorted-subset donors had higher generation probabilities. Sampling was limited to blood, and TCR repertoires in tissue likely differ from TCR repertoires in blood. Pairwise subsampling indicated that sequencing depth was expected to affect the degree of clonotype sharing among donors.

The V gene is TRBV28 and the J gene is TRBJ1-1, and TRBD1 may be the D gene, going by 5 matching bases. This TCR was recovered from a man aged 18 to 30 in good health. The sequenced sample consisted of naive CD4+ T cells sorted from blood. Taken with the paper, the label for cell subset or site translates to: CD45RA+ positively selected. CDR3 loop: CASRAGSKNTEAFF. The sequenced DNA is TGTGCCAGCAGGGCAGGGAGCAAGAACACTGAAGCTTTCTTT.